In its sample, the clone carrying this T cell receptor beta chain was seen a few times. Its antigen is unidentified. The gene names here belong to mouse. The read ends 1 residue early relative to the CDR3; the germline J gene fills the gap. V lost 1 base and J 4 bases, leaving 10 bases between the germline ends. The CDR3 consists of 14 residues. Germline CDR1 and CDR2: NSHNY and SYGAGN. These data belong to a study of tissue T cells after allogeneic stem cell transplantation. Time point denoted: mouse harvest day 14 after allogeneic transplant. Tail vein injection delivered 10^7 T-cell-depleted bone marrow cells and 10^6 splenic CD5+ T cells. This table comes from immunoSEQ multiplex PCR, and its TCRdb copy is limited to in-frame clones, with some not included. The data contain about 5,700 clones, 45% of them seen just once; the ten biggest clones take up approximately 14%. Study results and limitations: Anatomically similar tissues had similar TCR repertoires within each patient.

The chain links TRBV13-1 to TRBJ2-3; tentative D call: TRBD2 (6 bases). The receptor comes from a female BALB/c mouse given C57BL/6 T cells with graft-versus-host disease after an allogeneic hematopoietic cell transplant. Sequencing was performed on gut tissue. The covered CDR3 bases are TGTGCCAGCAGTGATCGCTGGGGAACAGAAACGCTGTAT. It specifies CASSDRWGTETLY. The complete CDR3 protein is CASSDRWGTETLYF.